A selection of T cell receptor beta chains follows, all from one sample in a study of vaccination and CD4 T cells after COVID-19. Their antigen targets remain unknown. TCRdb reprocessed the PCR reads with MiXCR, giving one entry per CDR3 protein. The sample has approximately 15,000 distinct CDR3 sequences, approximately 50% seen once. Source material: CD4+ T cells from blood, cultured in vitro. These TCRs come from a human donor who had recovered from COVID-19. Both conserved end residues are part of each CDR3. D genes are given only for firm matches. Size is stated for part of the rows, as once, few or many counts, or as a class when the clone is expanded.

J | size | D | V | DNA | CDR3
TRBJ1-2 | . | . | TRBV6-1 | TGTGCCAGCAGTGTTCTTGGGTTGGATGGCTACACCTTC | CASSVLGLDGYTF
TRBJ2-5 | . | . | TRBV15 | TGTGCCACCAGCAGCACGTACCAAGAGACCCAGTACTTC | CATSSTYQETQYF
TRBJ2-1 | . | TRBD1 | TRBV20-1 | TGCAGTGCTAGTCCCGGGACAGGGTCGGATGAGCAGTTCTTC | CSASPGTGSDEQFF
TRBJ1-1 | . | . | TRBV5-1 | TGCGCCAGCAGCTTGGAGAGCAGGAACACTGAAGCTTTCTTT | CASSLESRNTEAFF
TRBJ1-5 | few | . | TRBV7-2 | TGTGCCAGCAGCCTAAGGACGTCTAGCAATCAGCCCCAGCATTTT | CASSLRTSSNQPQHF
TRBJ2-5 | . | . | TRBV4-3 | TGCGCCAGCAGCCAAGTCGAGGGGTACCAAGAGACCCAGTACTTC | CASSQVEGYQETQYF
TRBJ1-6 | . | . | TRBV11-2 | TGTGCCAGCAGCGAAACGGTCGGCATCGGACAGATACCCCTCCACTTT | CASSETVGIGQIPLHF
TRBJ2-7 | . | . | TRBV5-1 | TGCGCCAGCAGCTTTTCCAGGGCTTCCTACGAGCAGTACTTC | CASSFSRASYEQYF
TRBJ2-3 | . | TRBD2 | TRBV7-3 | TGTGCCAGCAGCTTAAGGGTAGCGGGAGCTTTGAATACGCAGTATTTT | CASSLRVAGALNTQYF
TRBJ2-5 | . | TRBD1 | TRBV10-1 | TGCGCCAGCAGCCGACAGGGTGGGGAGACCCAGTACTTC | CASSRQGGETQYF
TRBJ1-5 | . | TRBD1 | TRBV6-1 | TGTGCCAGCAGTCCGCTAGGACAGGGGGCGGGACAGCCCCAGCATTTT | CASSPLGQGAGQPQHF
TRBJ1-4 | few | . | TRBV15 | TGTGCCACCGCTACAGGGTTGGGGAGTGAAAAACTGTTTTTT | CATATGLGSEKLFF
TRBJ2-3 | . | TRBD2 | TRBV6-2/TRBV6-3 | TGTGCCAGCAGAAGGCGGGGGGACGAAGATACGCAGTATTTT | CASRRRGDEDTQYF
TRBJ1-1 | . | . | TRBV7-3 | TGTGCCAGCAGCCTTGGGCCGACAGAGATGACTGAAGCTTTCTTT | CASSLGPTEMTEAFF
TRBJ1-5 | . | . | TRBV10-3 | TGTGCCATCAGGGAGGGGGGGACCGAGCCCCAGCATTTT | CAIREGGTEPQHF
TRBJ2-3 | once | TRBD2 | TRBV10-3 | TGTGCCATCAGTTTAGCGGGGGGGCGTCAAGATACGCAGTATTTT | CAISLAGGRQDTQYF
TRBJ1-1 | few | . | TRBV2 | TGTGCCAGCAGTGGTGAGACAGGGAACACTGAAGCTTTCTTT | CASSGETGNTEAFF
TRBJ1-6 | . | . | TRBV2 | TGTGCCAGCAGCGCCGAGGGACCAGTGGTGACCCTCCACTTT | CASSAEGPVVTLHF